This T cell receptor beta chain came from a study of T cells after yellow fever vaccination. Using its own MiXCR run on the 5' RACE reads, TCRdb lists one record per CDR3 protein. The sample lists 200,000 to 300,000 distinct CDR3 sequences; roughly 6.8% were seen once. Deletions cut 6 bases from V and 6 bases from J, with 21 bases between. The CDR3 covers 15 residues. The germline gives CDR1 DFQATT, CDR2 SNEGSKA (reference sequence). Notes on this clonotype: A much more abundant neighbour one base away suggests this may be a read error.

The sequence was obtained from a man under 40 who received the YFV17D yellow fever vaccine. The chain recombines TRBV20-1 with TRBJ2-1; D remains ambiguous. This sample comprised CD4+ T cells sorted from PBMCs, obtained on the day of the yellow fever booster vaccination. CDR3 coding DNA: TGCAGTGCCGCACCTACCATTAGAGTTGGCAATGAGCAGTTCTTC. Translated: CSAAPTIRVGNEQFF.